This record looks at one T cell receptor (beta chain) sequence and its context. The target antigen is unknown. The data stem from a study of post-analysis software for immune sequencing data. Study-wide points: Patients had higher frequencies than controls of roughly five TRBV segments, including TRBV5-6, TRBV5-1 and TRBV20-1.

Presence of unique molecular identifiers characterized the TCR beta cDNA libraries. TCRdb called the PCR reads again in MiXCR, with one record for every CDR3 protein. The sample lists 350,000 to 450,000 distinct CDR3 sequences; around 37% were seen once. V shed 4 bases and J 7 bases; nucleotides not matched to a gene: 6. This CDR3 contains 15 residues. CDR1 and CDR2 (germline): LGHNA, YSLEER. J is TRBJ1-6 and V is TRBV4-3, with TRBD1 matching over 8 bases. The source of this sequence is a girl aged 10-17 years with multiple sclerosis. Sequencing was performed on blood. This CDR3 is CASSRDRGGNSPLHF. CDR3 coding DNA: TGCGCCAGCAGCCGAGACAGGGGCGGGAATTCACCCCTCCACTTT.